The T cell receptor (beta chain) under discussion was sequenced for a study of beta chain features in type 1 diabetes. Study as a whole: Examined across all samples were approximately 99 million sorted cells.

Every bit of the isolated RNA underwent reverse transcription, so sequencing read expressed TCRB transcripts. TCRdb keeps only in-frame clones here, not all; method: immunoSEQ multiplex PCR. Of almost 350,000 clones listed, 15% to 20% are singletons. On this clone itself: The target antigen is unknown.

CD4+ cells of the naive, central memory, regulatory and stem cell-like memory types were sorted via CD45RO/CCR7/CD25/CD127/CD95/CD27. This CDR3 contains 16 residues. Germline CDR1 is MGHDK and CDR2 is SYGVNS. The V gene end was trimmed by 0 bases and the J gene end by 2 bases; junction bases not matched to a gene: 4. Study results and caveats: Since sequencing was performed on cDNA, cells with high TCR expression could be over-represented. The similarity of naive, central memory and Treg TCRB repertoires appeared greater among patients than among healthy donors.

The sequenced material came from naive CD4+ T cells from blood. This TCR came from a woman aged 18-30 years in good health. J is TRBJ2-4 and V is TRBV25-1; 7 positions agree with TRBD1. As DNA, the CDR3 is TGTGCCAGCAGTGAATACGCAGGGGGTACCAAAAACATTCAGTACTTC. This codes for CASSEYAGGTKNIQYF.